These T cell receptor beta chains were read from a single sample in a study of radiation and T cells in renal cell carcinoma. The repertoire was sequenced with immunoSEQ multiplex PCR; TCRdb's copy has only in-frame clones and lacks some. The sample has roughly 120,000 clones, roughly 77% seen once. The specimen was blood, collected from a patient whose treatment included radiotherapy and nephrectomy. Receptor source: a woman aged 55-70 years with renal cell carcinoma. The CDR3 runs from the conserved cysteine through the conserved F or W. Fields, in order: D gene, clone size, J gene, V gene, CDR3 protein, CDR3 DNA. D genes are given only for firm matches. Clone size is not always given. Where it is, it says once, few, many or a class for expanded clones.

d_gene: .; abundance: .; j_gene: TRBJ2-2; v_gene: TRBV2; CDR3aa: CASSPGATGELFF; CDR3nt: TGTGCCAGCAGTCCTGGGGCCACCGGGGAGCTGTTTTTT
d_gene: .; abundance: .; j_gene: TRBJ1-2; v_gene: TRBV29-1; CDR3aa: CSVGSYGYTF; CDR3nt: TGCAGCGTTGGGAGCTATGGCTACACCTTC
d_gene: TRBD2; abundance: .; j_gene: TRBJ2-3; v_gene: TRBV9; CDR3aa: CASSVASGLTDTQYF; CDR3nt: TGTGCCAGCAGCGTAGCTAGCGGGTTAACAGATACGCAGTATTTT
d_gene: .; abundance: once; j_gene: TRBJ1-4; v_gene: TRBV5-6; CDR3aa: CASSLTSTAGAEKLFF; CDR3nt: TGTGCCAGCAGCTTGACCTCGACAGCAGGAGCTGAAAAACTGTTTTTT
d_gene: .; abundance: .; j_gene: TRBJ2-5; v_gene: TRBV7-2; CDR3aa: CASSFESSGETQYF; CDR3nt: TGTGCCAGCAGCTTCGAATCATCCGGGGAGACCCAGTACTTC
d_gene: .; abundance: .; j_gene: TRBJ2-3; v_gene: TRBV10-2; CDR3aa: CASSDEPFSTDTQYF; CDR3nt: TGCGCCAGCAGTGACGAACCCTTTAGCACAGATACGCAGTATTTT
d_gene: .; abundance: .; j_gene: TRBJ1-1; v_gene: TRBV6-4; CDR3aa: CASKEQGNTEAFF; CDR3nt: TGTGCCAGCAAGGAACAGGGGAACACTGAAGCTTTCTTT
d_gene: TRBD2; abundance: .; j_gene: TRBJ2-7; v_gene: TRBV7-9; CDR3aa: CASSSPGLAGDEQYF; CDR3nt: TGTGCCAGCAGCTCCCCGGGACTAGCGGGAGACGAGCAGTACTTC
d_gene: .; abundance: .; j_gene: TRBJ2-1; v_gene: TRBV2; CDR3aa: CASSIGTTNEQFF; CDR3nt: TGTGCCAGCAGCATCGGGACGACAAATGAGCAGTTCTTC
d_gene: TRBD1; abundance: .; j_gene: TRBJ1-5; v_gene: TRBV2; CDR3aa: CASRVDRGRENQPQHF; CDR3nt: TGTGCCAGCAGAGTGGACAGGGGGCGGGAGAATCAGCCCCAGCATTTT
d_gene: TRBD1; abundance: few; j_gene: TRBJ2-3; v_gene: TRBV5-6; CDR3aa: CASSLDGQGVDTQYF; CDR3nt: TGTGCCAGCAGCTTGGACGGCCAGGGGGTAGATACGCAGTATTTT
d_gene: .; abundance: once; j_gene: TRBJ1-3; v_gene: TRBV4-3; CDR3aa: CASSQDLGATGNTIYF; CDR3nt: TGCGCCAGCAGCCAAGATCTGGGGGCTACGGGAAACACCATATATTTT
d_gene: .; abundance: .; j_gene: TRBJ1-2; v_gene: TRBV5-1; CDR3aa: CASSLISQHGYTF; CDR3nt: TGTGCCAGCAGCTTAATTAGCCAGCATGGCTACACCTTC
d_gene: .; abundance: .; j_gene: TRBJ1-1; v_gene: TRBV4-1; CDR3aa: CASSQVPARGNTEAFF; CDR3nt: TGCGCCAGCAGCCAAGTACCCGCCAGGGGGAACACTGAAGCTTTCTTT
d_gene: .; abundance: .; j_gene: TRBJ2-5; v_gene: TRBV6-5; CDR3aa: CASRVGLAWGETQYF; CDR3nt: TGTGCCAGCAGAGTAGGGTTGGCGTGGGGAGAGACCCAGTACTTC
d_gene: .; abundance: .; j_gene: TRBJ1-1; v_gene: TRBV28; CDR3aa: CASKRLLNTEAFF; CDR3nt: TGTGCCAGCAAACGGCTGTTGAACACTGAAGCTTTCTTT